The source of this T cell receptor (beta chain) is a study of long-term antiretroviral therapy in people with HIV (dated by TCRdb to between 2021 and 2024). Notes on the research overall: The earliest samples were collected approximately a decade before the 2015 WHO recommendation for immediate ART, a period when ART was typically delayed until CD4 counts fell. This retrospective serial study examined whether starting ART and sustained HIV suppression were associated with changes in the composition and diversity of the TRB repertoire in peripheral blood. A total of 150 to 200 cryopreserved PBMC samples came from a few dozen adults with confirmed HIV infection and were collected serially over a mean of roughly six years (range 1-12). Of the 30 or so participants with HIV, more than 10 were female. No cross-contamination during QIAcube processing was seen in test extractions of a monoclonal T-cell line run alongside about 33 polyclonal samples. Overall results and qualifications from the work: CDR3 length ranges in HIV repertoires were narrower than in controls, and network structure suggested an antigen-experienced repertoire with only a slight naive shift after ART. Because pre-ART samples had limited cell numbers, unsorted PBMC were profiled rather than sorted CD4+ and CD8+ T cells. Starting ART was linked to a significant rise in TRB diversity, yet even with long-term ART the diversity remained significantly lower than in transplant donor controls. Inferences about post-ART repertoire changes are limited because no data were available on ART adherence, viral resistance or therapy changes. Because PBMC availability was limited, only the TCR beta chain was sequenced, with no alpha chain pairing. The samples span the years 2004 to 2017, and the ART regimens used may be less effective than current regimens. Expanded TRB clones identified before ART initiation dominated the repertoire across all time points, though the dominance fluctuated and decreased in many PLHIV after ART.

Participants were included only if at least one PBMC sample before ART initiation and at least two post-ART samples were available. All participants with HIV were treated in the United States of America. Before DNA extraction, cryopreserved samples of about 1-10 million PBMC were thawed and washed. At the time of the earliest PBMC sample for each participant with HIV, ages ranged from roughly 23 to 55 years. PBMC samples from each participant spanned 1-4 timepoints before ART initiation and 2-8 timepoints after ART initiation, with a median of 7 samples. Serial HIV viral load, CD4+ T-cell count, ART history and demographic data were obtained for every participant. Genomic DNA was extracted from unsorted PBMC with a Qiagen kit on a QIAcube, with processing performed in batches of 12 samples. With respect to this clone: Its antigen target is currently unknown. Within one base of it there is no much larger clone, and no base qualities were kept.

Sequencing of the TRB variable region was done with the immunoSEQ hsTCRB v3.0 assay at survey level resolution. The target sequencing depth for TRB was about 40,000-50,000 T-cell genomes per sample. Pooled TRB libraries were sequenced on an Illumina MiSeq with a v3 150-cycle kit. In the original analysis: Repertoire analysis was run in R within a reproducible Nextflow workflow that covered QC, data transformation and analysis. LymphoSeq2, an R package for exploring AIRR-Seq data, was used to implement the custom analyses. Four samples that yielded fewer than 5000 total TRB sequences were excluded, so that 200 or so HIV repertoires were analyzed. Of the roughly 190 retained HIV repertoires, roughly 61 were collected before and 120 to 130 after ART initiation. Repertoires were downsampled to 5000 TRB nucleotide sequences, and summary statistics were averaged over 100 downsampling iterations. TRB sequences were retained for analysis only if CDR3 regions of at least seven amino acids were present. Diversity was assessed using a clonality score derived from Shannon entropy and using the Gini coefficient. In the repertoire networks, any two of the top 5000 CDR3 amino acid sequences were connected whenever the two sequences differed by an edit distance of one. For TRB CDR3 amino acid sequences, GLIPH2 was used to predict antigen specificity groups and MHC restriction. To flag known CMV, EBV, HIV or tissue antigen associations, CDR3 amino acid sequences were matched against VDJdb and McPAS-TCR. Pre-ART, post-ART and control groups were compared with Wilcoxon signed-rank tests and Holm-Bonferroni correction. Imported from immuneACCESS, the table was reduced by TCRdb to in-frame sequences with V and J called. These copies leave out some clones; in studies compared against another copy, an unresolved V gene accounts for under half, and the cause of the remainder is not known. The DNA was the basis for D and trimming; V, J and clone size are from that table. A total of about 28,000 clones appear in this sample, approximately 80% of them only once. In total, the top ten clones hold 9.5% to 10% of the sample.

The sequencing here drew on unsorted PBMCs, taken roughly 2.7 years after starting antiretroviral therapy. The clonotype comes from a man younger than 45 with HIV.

The DNA sequence is TGCGCCAGCAGTACCCAAGGCCACGAGCAGTACTTC. Its coded protein is CASSTQGHEQYF. The chain employs TRBV10-1 and TRBJ2-7; the D gene remains uncertain. The CDR3 numbers 12 residues from cysteine through phenylalanine. Solely the CDR3 DNA is kept, with 36 bases framed from the first base. CDR1 is given as WNHNN and CDR2 as SYGVQD, both from the germline V gene (reference sequence). V and J lose 5 bases and 5 bases, and a span of 10 bases separates them.